This T cell receptor (beta chain) came from a study of CD8 T cells in Susac syndrome. For the study at large: Patients with Susac syndrome were therapy-naive, on corticosteroids, or on intravenous immunoglobulin alone at the time that blood was drawn.

V dropped 1 base and J dropped 5 bases, with 14 bases sitting between them. The CDR3 covers 15 residues. The V gene's germline CDR1 is MNHEY and CDR2 SVGAGI. Random hexamers were used to reverse transcribe the RNA input (roughly 0.5 to 1 ug). TCRdb processed the immunoSEQ multiplex PCR reads anew with MiXCR; each CDR3 protein has one entry. Of about 84,000 distinct CDR3 sequences listed, about 95% are singletons. This receptor was identified in a human donor with Susac syndrome. The rearrangement uses TRBV6-5 and TRBJ2-5; D is perhaps TRBD2 (6 bases). The sequenced material came from CD8+ T cells from PBMCs. The chain's CDR3 is CASSYFGSHGETQYF. The CDR3 DNA follows: TGTGCCAGCAGTTACTTCGGGAGTCACGGGGAGACCCAGTACTTC.